The 21 T cell receptor delta chains below were found in one sample sequenced in a study of gamma-delta chains in newborns, infants, children. TCRdb reanalysed the reads with CATT. The sample shows about 4,900 delta-chain clones, about 2.9% of them seen only once. The material sequenced was blood. Every receptor here comes from a child who was a newborn, infant or young child, either healthy, febrile or measles-vaccinated (not recorded which).

This clone was observed a handful of times. This rearrangement joins TRDV2 to TRDJ2; 9 bases fit TRDD3. The V segment lost 3 bases and the J segment 3 bases; nucleotides outside the gene matches: 1. From germline, CDR1 is GEAIGNYY and CDR2 EKD. This CDR3 comprises 14 residues. The CDR3 spells CACDYWGMTAQLFF. The CDR3 DNA is TGTGCCTGTGACTACTGGGGGATGACAGCACAACTCTTCTTT.

By sample share, this clone is large (0.1 to 1%). The sample contains more than one DNA sequence encoding this CDR3. The V and J genes are TRDV2 and TRDJ2; 9 bases align to TRDD3. Germline CDR1 GEAIGNYY, CDR2 EKD. The J segment lost 1 base and the V segment lost 3 bases, leaving 2 bases of the junction unmatched. The CDR3 extends over 15 amino acids. This CDR3 reads CACDVLGDLTAQLFF. For the CDR3, the DNA is TGTGCCTGTGACGTACTGGGGGATTTGACAGCACAACTCTTCTTT.

This clone has only a few counts. This same CDR3 is encoded by further DNA sequences in the sample. The chain is built from TRDV2 and TRDJ3, with 8 bases fitting TRDD3. CDR1 GEAIGNYY and CDR2 EKD come from the germline V gene. The CDR3 covers 18 residues. The V segment lost 0 bases and the J segment 1 base; nucleotides outside the gene matches: 4. CDR3 protein: CACDTGGYYSWDTRQMFF. In DNA form, the CDR3 reads TGTGCCTGTGACACCGGGGGATATTATTCCTGGGACACCCGACAGATGTTTTTC.

The rearrangement links TRDV2 to TRDJ3; 11 bases are a match to TRDD3. The J gene was missing in TCRdb and was found by matching the end of the DNA to germline. V lost 0 bases and J lost 2; bases outside the gene matches: 5. The CDR3 extends over 19 amino acids. Germline values: CDR1 GEAIGNYY, CDR2 EKD. The CDR3 DNA sequence: TGTGCCTGTGACACCGTACTGGGGGATAAAGCCTGGGACACCCGACAGATGTTTTTC. This sequence encodes CACDTVLGDKAWDTRQMFF.

This chain uses TRDV2 with TRDJ3; 8 nucleotides agree with TRDD3. Trimming took 3 bases from V and 1 from J; bases not matched to a gene: 10. Germline assignment: CDR1 GEAIGNYY and CDR2 EKD. This CDR3 is 19 amino acids long. CDR3 protein: CACDPTGGIRSWDTRQMFF. The CDR3 DNA follows: TGTGCCTGTGACCCCACCGGGGGGATAAGGTCCTGGGACACCCGACAGATGTTTTTC.

The rearrangement uses TRDV2 and TRDJ3, with 7 bases aligning to TRDD3. Germline V CDR1 and CDR2: GEAIGNYY, EKD. The CDR3 sequence is 18 residues long. V shed 1 base and J 0 bases; nucleotides not matched to a gene: 5. The DNA for the CDR3 is TGTGCCTGTGACACTGGGGGAATAAGCTCCTGGGACACCCGACAGATGTTTTTC. Its translation is CACDTGGISSWDTRQMFF.

This chain links TRDV1 with TRDJ1; no clear D gene. Germline CDR1 TSWWSYY, CDR2 QGS. The ends were cut back, 2 bases at V and 0 bases at J, with 10 bases in the middle. This CDR3 is 15 amino acids long. The CDR3 DNA sequence: TGTGCTCTTGGGGAAGTGCCTGATCACACCGATAAACTCATCTTT. The encoded protein is CALGEVPDHTDKLIF.

This clone was picked up a small number of times. This chain uses TRDV2 with TRDJ3; 7 bases map to TRDD3. Per the germline V gene, CDR1 is GEAIGNYY and CDR2 is EKD. The trim removed 0 bases at V and 0 bases at J, leaving 4 bases unmatched. The CDR3 is 18 residues long. CDR3 in amino acids: CACDTAGGFSWDTRQMFF. The CDR3 DNA follows: TGTGCCTGTGACACCGCTGGGGGCTTCTCCTGGGACACCCGACAGATGTTTTTC.

This clone occurred a few times. A clone one base away is much larger, so this may be a read error. The chain carries TRDV2 and TRDJ1, with 9 bases aligning to TRDD3. The CDR3 extends over 14 amino acids. Germline assignment: CDR1 GEAIGNYY and CDR2 EKD. J gave up 3 bases and V 0 bases, and 1 base lay outside the gene matches. CDR3 in amino acids: CACDTRGIPDKLIF. Written as DNA, the CDR3 is TGTGCCTGTGACACCCGGGGGATACCCGATAAACTCATCTTT.

This clone has just a few counts. J is TRDJ3 and V is TRDV2; 11 bases are a match to TRDD3. This CDR3 spans 18 amino acids. J gave up 2 bases and V 1 base, and 3 bases lay outside the gene matches. CDR1 is GEAIGNYY and CDR2 is EKD in the germline V gene. As DNA, the CDR3 is TGTGCCTGTGACACACCACTGGGGGATACCTGGGACACCCGACAGATGTTTTTC. Translating it yields CACDTPLGDTWDTRQMFF.

This clone has just a few counts. The J gene is TRDJ3, the V gene TRDV2; 13 bases are shared with TRDD3. Germline trimming cut 3 bases from V and 2 bases from J; bases unmatched to any gene: 3. The CDR3 totals 18 residues. Germline-derived CDR1 and CDR2 are GEAIGNYY and EKD. CDR3 amino acids: CACDYTGGYAWDTRQMFF. For the CDR3, the DNA is TGTGCCTGTGACTATACTGGGGGATACGCCTGGGACACCCGACAGATGTTTTTC.

In regard to this clone: Its ends do not fully match the called genes, so a read error is possible. Other DNA variants within this sample encode the same CDR3. V usage is TRDV2 and J usage is TRDJ1, with TRDD3 matching 9 bases. The CDR3 has 13 amino acids. Germline CDR1 is GEAIGNYY and CDR2 is EKD. DNA for the CDR3: TGCGCCTGTGACACCTGGGGGATCGATAAACTCATCTTT. Protein: CACDTWGIDKLIF.

The V and J genes are TRDV2 and TRDJ2; 9 bases line up with TRDD3. The CDR3 has 19 amino acids. Germline lookup yields CDR1 GEAIGNYY and CDR2 EKD. J was trimmed by 0 bases and V by 0 bases; bases with no gene match: 10. CDR3 sequence reads: CACDTVSTGGPTLTAQLFF. In DNA, the CDR3 is TGTGCCTGTGACACCGTCAGTACTGGGGGACCGACTTTGACAGCACAACTCTTCTTT.

The chain combines TRDV2 with TRDJ3; a weak D match, TRDD3 (5 bases). V lost 3 bases to trimming and J lost 0 bases, with 14 bases between them. CDR1 GEAIGNYY and CDR2 EKD come from the germline V gene. This CDR3 comprises 18 residues. CDR3 region: CACDPVLEGSWDTRQMFF. The CDR3 nucleotides read TGTGCCTGTGACCCGGTACTGGAGGGCTCCTGGGACACCCGACAGATGTTTTTC.

This clone was seen a handful of times. The V call is TRDV3, the J call TRDJ1; 7 nucleotides agree with TRDD3. Trimming cost V 3 bases and J 0 bases; bases outside gene matches: 7. The CDR3 runs 14 residues. Germline CDR1 is TVYSNPD and CDR2 is GDNSRS (reference sequence). The CDR3 DNA follows: TGTGCCTTGACGGGTCTGGGGGACACCGATAAACTCATCTTT. It encodes CALTGLGDTDKLIF. The full variable domain, in which reference TRDV3 and TRDJ1 provide the parts outside the CDR3, is CDKVTQSSPDQTVASGSEVVLLCTYDTVYSNPDLFWYRIRPDYSFQFVFYGDNSRSEGADFTQGRFSVKHILTQKAFHLVISPVRTEDSATYYCALTGLGDTDKLIFGKGTRVTVEP.

This clone was observed a handful of times. This CDR3 is also generated by other DNA sequences in the sample. The DNA of the CDR3 is TGTGCCTGTGACACCGTGGTACGGAGAGACACCCGACAGATGTTTTTC. As protein: CACDTVVRRDTRQMFF. The chain combines TRDV2 with TRDJ3; no definite D call. With 0 bases removed from V and 7 bases from J, the gap between germline ends came to 12 bases. The germline CDR1 and CDR2 sequences are GEAIGNYY and EKD. The CDR3 covers 16 residues.

This clone was seen a handful of times. In the same sample, other DNA sequences code for this CDR3. The CDR3 DNA reads TGTGCCTGTGACACCGGTCGTAGTTGGGGGCCAAGCTCCTGGGACACCCGACAGATGTTTTTC. Residues: CACDTGRSWGPSSWDTRQMFF. The genes are TRDV2 and TRDJ3, with a tentative D call TRDD3 (6 bases). The V and J ends lost 0 bases and 0 bases respectively, with 20 bases between them. This CDR3 comprises 21 residues. CDR1 and CDR2 (germline): GEAIGNYY, EKD.

This clone was recorded a few times. The V and J genes are TRDV2 and TRDJ3; TRDD3 aligns across 8 bases. CDR3 length: 20 amino acids. Per the germline V gene, CDR1 is GEAIGNYY and CDR2 is EKD. V shed 0 bases and J 0 bases; nucleotides not matched to a gene: 9. Written as DNA, the CDR3 is TGTGCCTGTGACACCGGAGGGATACGACCCACCTCCTGGGACACCCGACAGATGTTTTTC. Protein sequence: CACDTGGIRPTSWDTRQMFF.

This clone turned up a few times. The chain carries TRDV2 and TRDJ3; 9 bases are shared with TRDD3. The junction had 5 bases not matched to a gene; V was cut back by 3 bases and J by 0 bases. The CDR3 covers 18 residues. Germline CDR1 GEAIGNYY, CDR2 EKD. The CDR3 DNA is TGTGCCTGTGACCTACTGGGGGAAAGCTCCTGGGACACCCGACAGATGTTTTTC. Residues: CACDLLGESSWDTRQMFF.

With respect to this clone: This is likely an artifact of a read error, given a far larger clone one base away. Other DNA sequences in the same sample also yield this CDR3. V and J are TRDV2 and TRDJ3, with TRDD3 as a possible D gene (5 bases). The CDR3 contains 19 residues. V lost 0 bases to trimming and J lost 0 bases, with 14 bases between them. The germline V gene encodes CDR1 GEAIGNYY and CDR2 EKD. The CDR3 sequence: CACDTAGGPSSWDTRQMFF. The DNA for the CDR3 is TGTGCCTGTGACACCGCCGGGGGGCCGAGCTCCTGGGACACCCGACAGATGTTTTTC.

A few counts support this clone. At the DNA level, this CDR3 is encoded by other sequences in the same sample as well. The chain is built from TRDV2 and TRDJ2; 12 bases map to TRDD3. Germline values: CDR1 GEAIGNYY, CDR2 EKD. V shed 3 bases and J 0 bases; nucleotides not matched to a gene: 7. The CDR3 contains 18 residues. The CDR3 loop reads CACDPLLGDTSLTAQLFF. CDR3 nucleotides: TGTGCCTGTGACCCCTTACTGGGGGATACCTCTTTGACAGCACAACTCTTCTTT.